Here is one T cell receptor beta chain with its context. Its antigen has not been determined. No qualities accompany the bases; no much larger clone lies one base away. The data are from a study of cytomegalovirus exposure and HLA in healthy donors (dated by TCRdb to 2016 to 2017). General notes on the study: According to a later analysis, one platform produced both the approximately 110 validation repertoires and the roughly 660 repertoires of the first cohort. To predict cytomegalovirus infection status, the study combined high-throughput TCR immunosequencing, statistical association of individual TCRs with disease status, and machine learning. Besides the first cohort of under 700 subjects, a separate validation cohort made up of over 100 different subjects was used. The study aimed to test whether cataloging public T cell receptors could reveal signatures of past pathogen exposure. General findings and caveats noted by the study authors: A total of 164 TCR beta chains were listed by the study as associated with cytomegalovirus. The authors suggested that the approach could potentially be generalized to other disease states and immunological phenotypes. In both the original and validation cohorts, the classifier was reported to diagnose cytomegalovirus status with high specificity and sensitivity. A later analysis found that TCRs clustered in the first cohort also tended to co-occur in the 120 validation repertoires, with approximately 94% of cluster scores above 0. Most TCR sequences were seen in very few donors, while some public TCRs were found in many individuals. In vitro tests confirmed that a few of the cytomegalovirus-associated TCR beta chains recognize cytomegalovirus antigens. The validation cohort had no HLA typing available for a later analysis, so co-occurrence within that cohort was assessed over all 120 or so repertoires.

Donors formed part of the validation cohort, which comprised fewer than 150 subjects and was distinct from the first cohort of under 750 subjects. The library was obtained by the immunoSEQ multiplex PCR assay. Per the authors' processing: A statistical classification framework was built for diagnosing cytomegalovirus status from the catalog of TCR beta chain sequences. TCRdb stores this immuneACCESS table with in-frame sequences only. Part of the clones is absent; in the studies checked, under half of the shortfall reflects unresolved V genes, and no reason is known for the rest. V and J calls and clone size are those listed in that table; D and trimming were worked out from the DNA. This sample gives about 110,000 clones in total; about 92% of them show up just once. The top ten constitute 1.9% of the sample. The germline V gene encodes CDR1 MNHNS and CDR2 SASEGT. Inclusive of the bounding cysteine and phenylalanine, the CDR3 is 15 residues long. Just the 45-base CDR3 DNA is kept, in frame starting at base 1. Trimming costs V 7 bases and J 0 bases, and their ends lie 13 bases apart.

The V and J genes are TRBV6-1 and TRBJ1-3; the D gene cannot be named for sure. This clonotype was obtained from a woman younger than 30 in good health and CMV-seronegative. Specimen: PBMCs. At the DNA level, the sequence is TGTGCCAGCAATACCGGGAGCTTCTCTGGAAACACCATATATTTT. Its protein is CASNTGSFSGNTIYF.